The sequence of this TCR beta chain was determined in a study of patients and donors after allogeneic stem cell transplantation. The V segment lost 6 bases and the J segment 2 bases; nucleotides outside the gene matches: 8. The CDR3 runs to 15 residues. Per the germline V gene, CDR1 is LGHDT and CDR2 is YNNKEL (reference sequence). This clonotype appeared once. MiXCR was run by TCRdb on the RT-PCR reads, yielding one entry per CDR3 protein. The data contain about 90,000 distinct CDR3 sequences, about 48% of them singletons. The receptor was isolated from a human donor who was either an allogeneic HSCT recipient or a stem cell or donor lymphocyte infusion donor (not recorded which). It is not recorded whose cells these are; they may come from a transplant donor. The sample consisted of blood, either unsorted or a sorted T cell fraction (not recorded which). V is TRBV3-1 and J is TRBJ2-7; 9 bases line up with TRBD1. In DNA form, the CDR3 reads TGTGCCAGCAGACTAACAGGGGGCCGAACCTACGAGCAGTACTTC. Its protein product is CASRLTGGRTYEQYF.